A selection of T cell receptor beta chains follows, all from one sample in a study of T cells after yellow fever vaccination. Via MiXCR, TCRdb re-called the 5' RACE reads, giving one row per CDR3 protein. This table holds 310,000 or so distinct CDR3 sequences, around 7.3% found once. This specimen consisted of PBMCs, obtained roughly seven weeks after the first yellow fever vaccination. All receptors derive from a man aged 18 to 35 who received the YFV17D yellow fever vaccine. Each CDR3 is given without its conserved first and last residue.

v_gene: TRBV12-3/TRBV12-4
j_gene: TRBJ1-6
CDR3aa: ASRQGQNNSPLH

v_gene: TRBV6-2/TRBV6-3
j_gene: TRBJ2-1
CDR3aa: ASSYVGGSEQF

v_gene: TRBV6-2/TRBV6-3
j_gene: TRBJ2-6
CDR3aa: ASSYTSFGANVLT

v_gene: TRBV7-8
j_gene: TRBJ2-7
CDR3aa: ASSPYTVVTLS

v_gene: TRBV4-2
j_gene: TRBJ2-1
CDR3aa: ASSQPPLYNEQF

v_gene: TRBV4-3
j_gene: TRBJ2-5
CDR3aa: ASSRELAQETQY

v_gene: TRBV6-2/TRBV6-3
j_gene: TRBJ1-1
CDR3aa: ASSSLHGAEAF

v_gene: TRBV4-3
j_gene: TRBJ2-1
CDR3aa: ASSQGTSSYNEQF

v_gene: TRBV12-3/TRBV12-4
j_gene: TRBJ2-7
CDR3aa: ASSRGTQGFYEQY

v_gene: TRBV19
j_gene: TRBJ2-1
CDR3aa: ASAVSYNEQF

v_gene: TRBV5-1
j_gene: TRBJ2-1
CDR3aa: ASSYKGQGRYEQF

v_gene: TRBV7-2
j_gene: TRBJ1-3
CDR3aa: ASSFYVSGNTTY

v_gene: TRBV7-2
j_gene: TRBJ2-7
CDR3aa: ASSSSAVYEQY

v_gene: TRBV7-2
j_gene: TRBJ2-3
CDR3aa: ASSSGTFLVTDTQY

v_gene: TRBV4-3
j_gene: TRBJ1-4
CDR3aa: ASSHPGGANEKLF

v_gene: TRBV10-3
j_gene: TRBJ2-5
CDR3aa: AISAGAGVSGETQY

v_gene: TRBV4-3
j_gene: TRBJ2-1
CDR3aa: ASSQEGTWAGGNNEQF

v_gene: TRBV10-3
j_gene: TRBJ2-1
CDR3aa: AISEPRGPYNEQF

v_gene: TRBV12-3/TRBV12-4
j_gene: TRBJ1-1
CDR3aa: ASSLGVSGNTEAF

v_gene: TRBV29-1
j_gene: TRBJ1-1
CDR3aa: SVGTEAF

v_gene: TRBV3-1
j_gene: TRBJ2-1
CDR3aa: ASSQTPSSEQF

v_gene: TRBV5-1
j_gene: TRBJ2-5
CDR3aa: ASSLLGTVEETQY

v_gene: TRBV7-2
j_gene: TRBJ1-2
CDR3aa: ASSENGQYGYT

v_gene: TRBV20-1
j_gene: TRBJ1-3
CDR3aa: SAAAPWGSGNTIY

v_gene: TRBV7-9
j_gene: TRBJ2-2
CDR3aa: ASSFPGAVDTGELF

v_gene: TRBV5-1
j_gene: TRBJ2-3
CDR3aa: ASSMTRPVSTDTQY

v_gene: TRBV11-2
j_gene: TRBJ1-3
CDR3aa: ASSAHRAENTIY

v_gene: TRBV6-5
j_gene: TRBJ2-5
CDR3aa: ASTSTGTAQETQY

v_gene: TRBV6-2/TRBV6-3
j_gene: TRBJ2-2
CDR3aa: AIRTSGGAVGELF

v_gene: TRBV6-2/TRBV6-3
j_gene: TRBJ2-1
CDR3aa: ASSQGVGNEQF

v_gene: TRBV2
j_gene: TRBJ2-2
CDR3aa: ASSPTLNTGELF

v_gene: TRBV12-3/TRBV12-4
j_gene: TRBJ2-3
CDR3aa: ASSLDPLGTQY

v_gene: TRBV29-1
j_gene: TRBJ2-5
CDR3aa: SVASAQETQY

v_gene: TRBV7-3
j_gene: TRBJ2-1
CDR3aa: ASSERLAGGVEQF

v_gene: TRBV6-6
j_gene: TRBJ2-5
CDR3aa: ASRGDRETQY

v_gene: TRBV5-1
j_gene: TRBJ1-3
CDR3aa: ASSLAAGTSGNTIY

v_gene: TRBV7-6
j_gene: TRBJ2-1
CDR3aa: ASSLRTGGHNEQF

v_gene: TRBV21-1
j_gene: TRBJ2-3
CDR3aa: ASSKGGPWPSDTQY

v_gene: TRBV7-2
j_gene: TRBJ1-5
CDR3aa: ASSSIGGAYQH

v_gene: TRBV6-5
j_gene: TRBJ1-2
CDR3aa: ASNPGTWYNGYT

v_gene: TRBV28
j_gene: TRBJ2-1
CDR3aa: ASSFDARLEQF

v_gene: TRBV29-1
j_gene: TRBJ2-2
CDR3aa: SVAAQLNTGELF

v_gene: TRBV7-9
j_gene: TRBJ2-1
CDR3aa: ASSASTSGPYNEQF

v_gene: TRBV5-1
j_gene: TRBJ1-2
CDR3aa: ASSLETELGWDYGYT

v_gene: TRBV20-1
j_gene: TRBJ1-4
CDR3aa: SATIETNEKLF

v_gene: TRBV6-5
j_gene: TRBJ2-1
CDR3aa: AGSYTSENEQF

v_gene: TRBV3-1
j_gene: TRBJ2-1
CDR3aa: ASSLRAGGGFYNEQF

v_gene: TRBV20-1
j_gene: TRBJ2-2
CDR3aa: STRTSGGHTGELF

v_gene: TRBV24-1
j_gene: TRBJ2-3
CDR3aa: ATSDLPEAGVTDTQY

v_gene: TRBV7-9
j_gene: TRBJ1-4
CDR3aa: ASSSQGWATNEKLF

v_gene: TRBV6-1
j_gene: TRBJ1-5
CDR3aa: ASSRSGERGQPQH

v_gene: TRBV18
j_gene: TRBJ2-3
CDR3aa: ASSPLSLAGIDTQY